The 31 T cell receptor beta chains in this list originate from one sample, sequenced in a study of blood T cell repertoires in COVID-19. Using immunoSEQ multiplex PCR, the repertoire was profiled, and TCRdb retains in-frame clones only, with some absent. Counted here are around 200,000 clones, 86% occurring once; the ten biggest clones make up less than 3.5%. The sequencing sample was made of peripheral blood. The receptor source for this set is a man in his sixties or seventies with acute or convalescent COVID-19.

The chain couples TRBV11-2 to TRBJ2-7, with D tentatively TRBD2 (6 bases). In germline, CDR1 is SGHAT, CDR2 FQNNGV. Trimming took off 3 bases at V and 7 bases at J, with 13 bases between the two ends. This CDR3 has 13 residues. CDR3 in DNA: TGTGCCAGCAGCTTCGGGGCTGCGGGGGAGCAGTACTTC. This gives the protein CASSFGAAGEQYF.

The CDR3 DNA is TGCGCCAGCAGCTTGTCTTCCGTTAGCACAGATACGCAGTATTTT. Encoded protein: CASSLSSVSTDTQYF. This chain connects TRBV5-1 to TRBJ2-3, with D uncertain. CDR3 size: 15 residues. Per germline, CDR1 SGHRS and CDR2 YFSETQ. The V end lost 1 base, the J end lost 0 bases, and 9 bases lay between the germline ends. Full variable domain (outside the CDR3, taken from reference TRBV5-1 and TRBJ2-3): KAGVTQTPRYLIKTRGQQVTLSCSPISGHRSVSWYQQTPGQGLQFLFEYFSETQRNKGNFPGRFSGRQFSNSRSEMNVSTLELGDSALYLCASSLSSVSTDTQYFGPGTRLTVL.

The rearrangement joins TRBV5-1 to TRBJ2-1; D ambiguous. There are 14 residues in the CDR3. Germline CDR1 is SGHRS and CDR2 is YFSETQ. The ends were cut back, 7 bases at V and 0 bases at J, with 11 bases in the middle. CDR3 sequence reads: CASRLVSSYNEQFF. CDR3 DNA sequence: TGCGCCAGCCGCCTGGTTAGCTCCTACAATGAGCAGTTCTTC.

As for this clone: At one end, the junction sequence differs from germline, possibly due to a read error. The rearrangement joins TRBV7-9 to TRBJ2-7; 7 bases line up with TRBD1. The CDR3 contains 13 residues. Germline V lookup: CDR1 SEHNR, CDR2 FQNEAQ (reference sequence). The CDR3 spells CASSPSQGQSFLF. The CDR3 DNA sequence: TGTGCCAGCAGCCCCTCCCAGGGACAGAGTTTCCTCTTC. The variable domain in full, with the rest retrieved from reference TRBV7-9 and TRBJ2-7, is DTGVSQNPRHKITKRGQNVTFRCDPISEHNRLYWYRQTLGQGPEFLTYFQNEAQLEKSRLLSDRFSAERPKGSFSTLEIQRTEQGDSAMYLCASSPSQGQSFLFGPGTRLTVT.

The chain combines TRBV3-1 (or the pseudogene TRBV3-2) with TRBJ2-7, with 7 bases aligning to TRBD1. CDR3 size: 15 residues. Germline CDR1 and CDR2: LGHDT and YNNKEL (reference sequence). Trimming cost V 5 bases and J 9 bases; bases outside gene matches: 16. CDR3 coding DNA: TGTGCCAGCAGCACGCGTGGGGGACAGAGTACGAGGCAGTACTTC. This gives the protein CASSTRGGQSTRQYF.

This clone was observed many times. The V gene is TRBV2, the J gene TRBJ1-2; D perhaps matches TRBD1 (6 bases). CDR1 and CDR2 (germline): SNHLY, FYNNEI. This CDR3 contains 13 residues. V lost 5 bases and J 8 bases, leaving 15 bases between the germline ends. The CDR3 loop reads CASSRDILWGYTF. In DNA, the CDR3 is TGTGCCAGCAGTCGGGACATCCTCTGGGGCTACACCTTC.

This rearrangement joins TRBV7-2 to TRBJ2-7; TRBD2 aligns across 7 bases. This CDR3 has 15 residues. The V gene end was trimmed by 4 bases and the J gene end by 2 bases; junction bases not matched to a gene: 8. Germline CDR1 SGHTA, CDR2 FQGNSA. The CDR3 nucleotides are TGTGCCAGCAGCTCCGAAGGACTAGGTCCCTACGAGCAGTACTTC. This gives the protein CASSSEGLGPYEQYF.

The CDR3 DNA reads as TGTGCCAGTAGTGGCAGCTCCTATAATTCACCCCTCCACTTT. Encoded protein: CASSGSSYNSPLHF. The chain combines TRBV19 with TRBJ1-6; D is uncertain. The CDR3 runs to 14 residues. CDR1 is LNHDA, CDR2 SQIVND, per germline (reference sequence). The V end lost 5 bases, the J end lost 0 bases, and 5 bases lay between the germline ends.

This sequence joins TRBV3-1 (or the pseudogene TRBV3-2) and TRBJ2-3; weak D call: TRBD2 (6 bases). V dropped 5 bases and J dropped 6 bases, with 12 bases sitting between them. Germline V gene data show CDR1 as LGHDT and CDR2 as YNNKEL (reference sequence). The CDR3 runs to 13 residues. In DNA form, the CDR3 reads TGTGCCAGCAGCATACGGGGGTTGGATACGCAGTATTTT. Amino acids: CASSIRGLDTQYF.

This chain joins TRBV9 and TRBJ1-5; the D gene is possibly TRBD1 (5 bases). CDR3 length equals 13 residues. The V gene's germline CDR1 is SGDLS and CDR2 YYNGEE. V lost 7 bases, J lost 9 bases, and 17 bases lay in between. The CDR3 nucleotides are TGTGCCAGCGCGACCACTTTAGGGGCGCCCCAGCATTTT. Translated: CASATTLGAPQHF.

This clone has a single count. The chain links TRBV5-1 to TRBJ1-1; tentative D call: TRBD1 (6 bases). Trimming took off 4 bases at V and 4 bases at J, with 23 bases between the two ends. CDR3 length equals 17 residues. Germline CDR1 is SGHRS and CDR2 is YFSETQ. The CDR3 reads CASSRPGRGGGSTEAFF. The CDR3 bases are TGCGCCAGCAGCCGCCCCGGGAGGGGGGGAGGTAGCACTGAAGCTTTCTTT.

The V and J genes are TRBV24-1 and TRBJ2-1; 9 bases fit TRBD1. CDR3 length: 14 amino acids. CDR1 and CDR2 from the germline V gene are KGHDR and SFDVKD. The junction had 5 bases not matched to a gene; V was cut back by 7 bases and J by 5 bases. DNA of the CDR3: TGTGCCACCAGGGGACAGGGCATCAACAATGAGCAGTTCTTC. Encoded protein: CATRGQGINNEQFF.

The gene calls are TRBV19 and TRBJ1-1, with 9 nucleotides matching TRBD1. Germline CDR1 is LNHDA and CDR2 is SQIVND (reference sequence). J gave up 3 bases and V 4 bases, and 6 bases lay outside the gene matches. This CDR3 has 15 amino acids. CDR3 amino acids: CASSSFGTGYTEAFF. The CDR3 DNA is TGTGCCAGTAGTAGTTTCGGGACAGGGTACACTGAAGCTTTCTTT.

The rearrangement links TRBV4-3 to TRBJ2-3, with 7 bases that match TRBD1. Germline-derived CDR1 and CDR2 are LGHNA and YSLEER. The CDR3 is 13 residues long. V was pared by 4 bases and J by 6 bases, with 4 bases of the junction left unmatched. The DNA of the CDR3 is TGCGCCAGCAGCCTAAGGGGACAGGATACGCAGTATTTT. Translating gives CASSLRGQDTQYF.

The chain couples TRBV11-3 to TRBJ1-1; 8 bases align to TRBD1. This CDR3 comprises 14 residues. The trim removed 3 bases at V and 6 bases at J, leaving 6 bases unmatched. In germline, CDR1 is SGHNT, CDR2 YENEEA. This CDR3 reads CASSLGQDAPEAFF. The CDR3 DNA reads TGTGCCAGCAGCTTGGGACAGGACGCCCCTGAAGCTTTCTTT.

The V and J genes are TRBV18 and TRBJ2-1, with TRBD1 identical over 9 bases. J was trimmed by 6 bases and V by 3 bases; bases with no gene match: 6. The length of the CDR3 is 15 residues. Germline V gene lookup returns CDR1 KGHSH and CDR2 LQKENI. The CDR3 bases are TGTGCCAGCTCACCCTTACAGGGGGCAGGCAATGAGCAGTTCTTC. Translated, it gives CASSPLQGAGNEQFF.

This clone was seen a single time. This chain links TRBV4-3 with TRBJ2-5, with 12 positions matching TRBD2. Germline V gives CDR1 LGHNA, CDR2 YSLEER. Trimming at V came to 2 bases and at J to 1 base, leaving 8 bases not matched to a gene. This CDR3 is 18 amino acids long. CDR3 nucleotide sequence: TGCGCCAGCAGCCAACTACTAGCGGGGGGCCCCCTCCAAGAGACCCAGTACTTC. The encoded protein is CASSQLLAGGPLQETQYF.

This chain links TRBV29-1 with TRBJ2-1; tentatively, D is TRBD2 (6 bases). Trimming pared 3 bases from V and 1 base from J, leaving 7 bases between. CDR3 length equals 13 residues. Germline CDR1 and CDR2: SQVTM and ANQGSEA. CDR3 region: CSVERGSYNEQFF. The CDR3 DNA follows: TGCAGCGTTGAGCGGGGTTCCTACAATGAGCAGTTCTTC.

V usage is TRBV2 and J usage is TRBJ1-4, with TRBD1 matching over 7 bases. The CDR3 covers 13 residues. Trimming removed 7 bases from V and 5 bases from J; junction bases left unmatched: 4. Germline values: CDR1 SNHLY, CDR2 FYNNEI. The CDR3 reads CASNRDRNEKLFF. The CDR3 nucleotides are TGTGCCAGCAACCGGGACAGAAATGAAAAACTGTTTTTT.

The chain links TRBV18 to TRBJ2-3; D is undetermined. The V end lost 6 bases, the J end lost 0 bases, and 13 bases lay between the germline ends. Germline V gene data show CDR1 as KGHSH and CDR2 as LQKENI. This CDR3 is 15 amino acids long. CDR3 loop: CASSPLSSSTDTQYF. The CDR3 DNA sequence: TGTGCCAGCTCCCCTTTATCCTCTAGCACAGATACGCAGTATTTT.

The chain employs TRBV28 and TRBJ2-4; 11 nucleotides agree with TRBD2. The trim removed 4 bases at V and 6 bases at J, leaving 2 bases unmatched. Germline V gene data show CDR1 as MDHEN and CDR2 as SYDVKM. CDR3 length: 14 residues. Written as DNA, the CDR3 is TGTGCCAGCAGTTCCGGGACTAGCGGAAACATTCAGTACTTC. Translated: CASSSGTSGNIQYF.

V gene TRBV6-5 combines with J gene TRBJ2-3, with D perhaps matching TRBD2 (5 bases). The CDR3 spans 15 residues. The V end lost 5 bases, the J end lost 3 bases, and 15 bases lay between the germline ends. Germline V CDR1 and CDR2: MNHEY, SVGAGI. The CDR3 DNA reads as TGTGCCAGCAGTCCTTGGGAGCGCCCGACAGATACGCAGTATTTT. Protein: CASSPWERPTDTQYF.

The chain employs TRBV5-4 and TRBJ1-1, with 8 bases aligning to TRBD1. CDR3 length equals 15 residues. Per germline, CDR1 SGHNT and CDR2 YYREEE (reference sequence). Unmatched junction bases numbered 8, after V lost 2 bases and J lost 5 bases. The CDR3 reads CASSLAGQGRTEAFF. The CDR3 coding sequence is TGTGCCAGCAGCTTAGCCGGACAGGGAAGGACTGAAGCTTTCTTT.

The chain is built from TRBV2 and TRBJ1-3; D not certain. Trimming took 7 bases from V and 0 from J, leaving 10 bases between them. This CDR3 contains 14 residues. Germline V gene lookup returns CDR1 SNHLY and CDR2 FYNNEI. CDR3 loop: CASKLGYSGNTIYF. In DNA, the CDR3 is TGTGCCAGCAAACTTGGTTACTCTGGAAACACCATATATTTT.

CDR3 nucleotides: TGTGCCTGGAGTGGGGGAGTATTCACCGGGGAGCTGTTTTTT. This encodes CAWSGGVFTGELFF. V usage is TRBV30 and J usage is TRBJ2-2; possibly TRBD2 for D (5 bases). V lost 1 base and J 4 bases, leaving 10 bases between the germline ends. The germline CDR1 and CDR2 sequences are GTSNPN and SVGIG (reference sequence). CDR3 size: 14 residues.

CDR3 sequence (DNA): TGTGCCAGCAGCTTAAGCAGGGTGGGTGGCTACACCTTC. This encodes CASSLSRVGGYTF. The V call is TRBV7-2, the J call TRBJ1-2, with D maybe TRBD1 (5 bases). The germline gives CDR1 SGHTA, CDR2 FQGNSA. V was clipped by 2 bases and J by 7 bases, with 11 bases between them. This CDR3 has 13 amino acids.

The rearrangement joins TRBV12-5 to TRBJ2-2; no reliable D call. Germline CDR1 LGHNT, CDR2 FRNRAP. V lost 1 base to trimming and J lost 8 bases, with 8 bases between them. The CDR3 totals 13 residues. In DNA form, the CDR3 reads TGTGCTAGTGGTTTGGGTGTATTGGGGGAGCTGTTTTTT. It codes for CASGLGVLGELFF.

J is TRBJ2-7 and V is TRBV5-4, with 8 nucleotides matching TRBD2. Per germline, CDR1 SGHNT and CDR2 YYREEE (reference sequence). The V and J ends lost 5 bases and 2 bases, in that order; junction bases with no gene match: 6. The CDR3 has 14 residues. CDR3 sequence: CASRGQREPYEQYF. In DNA, the CDR3 is TGTGCCAGCAGGGGGCAGCGGGAGCCCTACGAGCAGTACTTC.

This clone has a handful of counts. The chain employs TRBV5-1 and TRBJ2-2; D possibly corresponds to TRBD1 (5 bases). Per the germline V gene, CDR1 is SGHRS and CDR2 is YFSETQ. V was clipped by 2 bases and J by 1 base, with 9 bases between them. The CDR3 contains 15 residues. This CDR3 is CASSFQGGNTGELFF. In nucleotides, the CDR3 is TGCGCCAGCAGCTTCCAGGGCGGGAACACCGGGGAGCTGTTTTTT.

This chain connects TRBV4-2 to TRBJ2-2; weak D call: TRBD2 (6 bases). The CDR3 length is 13 residues. Trimming took off 6 bases at V and 6 bases at J, with 11 bases between the two ends. Germline-derived CDR1 and CDR2 are LGHNA and YNFKEQ. The CDR3 coding sequence is TGTGCCAGCAGGAGGAGGGCTGCCGGGGAGCTGTTTTTT. It is translated as CASRRRAAGELFF.

The chain links TRBV6-2 or TRBV6-3 to TRBJ1-4; D is uncertain. Germline V lookup: CDR1 MNHEY, CDR2 SVGEGT. Trimming left V 4 bases short and J 13 bases short, with 10 bases between. The CDR3 extends over 11 amino acids. The CDR3 sequence: CASSLPPGLFF. The CDR3 bases are TGTGCCAGCAGTTTACCACCCGGACTGTTTTTT.